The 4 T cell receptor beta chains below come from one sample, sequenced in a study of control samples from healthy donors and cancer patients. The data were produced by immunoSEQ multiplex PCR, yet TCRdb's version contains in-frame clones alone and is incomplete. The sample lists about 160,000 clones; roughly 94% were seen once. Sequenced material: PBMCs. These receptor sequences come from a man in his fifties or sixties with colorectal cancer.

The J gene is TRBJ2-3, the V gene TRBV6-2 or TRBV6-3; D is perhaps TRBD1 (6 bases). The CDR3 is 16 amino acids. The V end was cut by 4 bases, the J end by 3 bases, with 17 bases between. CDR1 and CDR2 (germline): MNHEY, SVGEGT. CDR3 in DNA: TGTGCCAGCAGTTCCCAGGGGCTGAGAGTGACAGATACGCAGTATTTT. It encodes CASSSQGLRVTDTQYF.

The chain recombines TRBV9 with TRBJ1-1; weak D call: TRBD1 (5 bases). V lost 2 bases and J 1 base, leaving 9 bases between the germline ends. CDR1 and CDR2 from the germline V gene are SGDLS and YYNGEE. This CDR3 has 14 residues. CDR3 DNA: TGTGCCAGCAGCGTCACTGGGGGGAACACTGAAGCTTTCTTT. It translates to CASSVTGGNTEAFF.

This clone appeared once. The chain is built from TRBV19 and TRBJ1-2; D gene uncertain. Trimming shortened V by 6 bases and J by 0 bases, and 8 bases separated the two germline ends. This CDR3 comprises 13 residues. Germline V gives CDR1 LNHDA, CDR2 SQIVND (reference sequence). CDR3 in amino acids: CASRIGANYGYTF. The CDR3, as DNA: TGTGCCAGTAGGATCGGTGCTAACTATGGCTACACCTTC.

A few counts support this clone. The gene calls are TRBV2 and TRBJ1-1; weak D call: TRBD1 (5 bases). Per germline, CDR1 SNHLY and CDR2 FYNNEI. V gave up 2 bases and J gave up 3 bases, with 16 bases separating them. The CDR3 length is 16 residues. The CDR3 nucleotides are TGTGCCAGCAGTGAACTTGGGGCAAACCTTCACACTGAAGCTTTCTTT. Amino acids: CASSELGANLHTEAFF. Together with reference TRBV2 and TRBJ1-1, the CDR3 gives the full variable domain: EPEVTQTPSHQVTQMGQEVILRCVPISNHLYFYWYRQILGQKVEFLVSFYNNEISEKSEIFDDQFSVERPDGSNFTLKIRSTKLEDSAMYFCASSELGANLHTEAFFGQGTRLTVV.